Below, 5 T cell receptor beta chains from the same sample are listed, as sequenced in a study of breast tumors, draining lymph nodes, adjacent tissues. TCRdb re-called the multiplex PCR reads through MiXCR, storing one row per CDR3 protein. The table includes approximately 210,000 distinct CDR3 sequences, 32% detected once. Breast cancer patients provided tissue from their axillary draining lymph nodes. Sequenced material: axillary lymph node tissue. These receptor sequences come from a female donor with breast cancer. Some clones in this sample may be carry-over from other donors' samples.

At least ten counts were recorded for this clonotype. The CDR3 loop reads CSARASLRLAGGSEQYF. Written as DNA, the CDR3 is TGCAGTGCTAGAGCTTCTCTAAGGCTAGCGGGAGGAAGCGAGCAGTACTTC. This chain links TRBV20-1 with TRBJ2-7; 11 bases align to TRBD2. This CDR3 comprises 17 residues. The V gene end was trimmed by 1 base and the J gene end by 6 bases; junction bases not matched to a gene: 14. From germline, CDR1 is DFQATT and CDR2 SNEGSKA (reference sequence).

V and J are TRBV19 and TRBJ1-1, with a possible D match to TRBD1 (5 bases). This CDR3 is 13 amino acids long. The germline V gene encodes CDR1 LNHDA and CDR2 SQIVND (reference sequence). The V end lost 6 bases, the J end lost 5 bases, and 13 bases lay between the germline ends. The CDR3 region has the DNA TGTGCCAGTAGGACGGGGCCGGGGACTGAAGCTTTCTTT. Protein product: CASRTGPGTEAFF.

Ten or more counts support this clonotype. The V gene is TRBV28, the J gene TRBJ1-6; D is possibly TRBD1 (6 bases). V was pared by 3 bases and J by 8 bases, with 14 bases between. Germline loops: CDR1 MDHEN, CDR2 SYDVKM. The CDR3 spans 15 residues. The CDR3, as DNA: TGTGCCAGCAGTTTTATACAGGGAGGAGATTCACCCCTCCACTTT. It yields the protein CASSFIQGGDSPLHF.

As regards this clonotype: A much larger clone sits a single nucleotide away, making a read error possible. This rearrangement joins TRBV30 to TRBJ2-5; D uncertain. The V end lost 5 bases, the J end lost 5 bases, and 6 bases lay between the germline ends. Germline V CDR1 and CDR2: GTSNPN, SVGIG (reference sequence). The CDR3 runs to 10 residues. The CDR3 bases are TGTGCCTGGGTAGGTGAGACCCAGTACTTC. Translation gives CAWVGETQYF.

V and J are TRBV28 and TRBJ1-1; D perhaps matches TRBD1 (6 bases). This CDR3 is built from 15 residues. The V gene's germline CDR1 is MDHEN and CDR2 SYDVKM. V was trimmed by 2 bases and J by 4 bases, leaving 14 bases between them. Here the CDR3 DNA reads TGTGCCAGCAGTTTACAGGGGACGTACGCCACTGAAGCTTTCTTT. It yields the protein CASSLQGTYATEAFF.